This TCR beta chain was found in a study of blood T cell repertoires in COVID-19. About the research overall: T cells, B-cell-depleted T cells, or PBMCs provided the cDNA or gDNA that served as material.

CDR3 length: 15 residues. Germline CDR1 reads PRHDT; CDR2 reads FYEKMQ (reference sequence). V was pared by 2 bases and J by 0 bases, with 10 bases between. In the authors' workflow: Estimates of nucleated cell counts were drawn from the amplification of reference gene primers. The protocol was immunoSEQ multiplex PCR, while the TCRdb copy is restricted to in-frame clones and leaves out a portion. The V and J calls and clone size were taken over from that table, and D and trimming were inferred from the DNA. Among roughly 300,000 clones listed, about 90% were seen once. The chain is built from TRBV13 and TRBJ1-1; D remains unclear. The sample taken for sequencing was PBMCs or T cells enriched from blood (not recorded which). This clonotype was sampled from a woman in her 30s who had recovered from COVID-19. The CDR3 loop is CASSLRGTMNTEAFF. The DNA of the CDR3 is TGTGCCAGCAGCTTACGCGGCACTATGAACACTGAAGCTTTCTTT.